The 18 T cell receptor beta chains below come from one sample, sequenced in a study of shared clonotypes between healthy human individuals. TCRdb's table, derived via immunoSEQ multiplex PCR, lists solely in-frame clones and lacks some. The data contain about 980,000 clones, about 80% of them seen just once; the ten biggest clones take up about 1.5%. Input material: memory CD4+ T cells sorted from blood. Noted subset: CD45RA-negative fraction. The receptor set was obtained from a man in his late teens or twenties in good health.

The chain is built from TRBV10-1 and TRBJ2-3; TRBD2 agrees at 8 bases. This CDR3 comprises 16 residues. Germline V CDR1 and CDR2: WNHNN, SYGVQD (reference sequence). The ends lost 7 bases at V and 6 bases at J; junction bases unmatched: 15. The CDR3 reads CASIPGGRERWDTQYF. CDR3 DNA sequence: TGCGCCAGCATCCCGGGGGGGAGGGAGCGGTGGGATACGCAGTATTTT.

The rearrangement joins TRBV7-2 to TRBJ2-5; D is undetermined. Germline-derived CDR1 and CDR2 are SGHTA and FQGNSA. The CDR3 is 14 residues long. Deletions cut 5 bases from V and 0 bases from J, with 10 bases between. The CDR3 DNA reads TGTGCCAGCAGCCCCGGCGCAGACCAAGAGACCCAGTACTTC. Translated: CASSPGADQETQYF.

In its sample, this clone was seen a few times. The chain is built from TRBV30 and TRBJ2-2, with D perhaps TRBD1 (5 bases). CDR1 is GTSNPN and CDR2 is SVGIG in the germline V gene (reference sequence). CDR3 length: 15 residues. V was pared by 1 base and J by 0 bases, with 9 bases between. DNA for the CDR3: TGTGCCTGGAGTGGGACATGGTCGAACACCGGGGAGCTGTTTTTT. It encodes CAWSGTWSNTGELFF.

The CDR3 nucleotides are TGTGCCAGCGGACGGCATGAGCAGTTCTTC. Residues: CASGRHEQFF. The gene calls are TRBV10-3 and TRBJ2-1; no clear D gene. Germline loops: CDR1 ENHRY, CDR2 SYGVKD. The CDR3 contains 10 residues. V gave up 10 bases and J gave up 8 bases, with 9 bases separating them.

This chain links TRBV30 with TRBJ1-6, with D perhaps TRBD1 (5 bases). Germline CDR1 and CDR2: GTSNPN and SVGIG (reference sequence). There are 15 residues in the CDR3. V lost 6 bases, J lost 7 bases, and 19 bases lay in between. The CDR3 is CACKYFQGDNSPLHF. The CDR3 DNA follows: TGTGCCTGCAAGTATTTTCAGGGTGACAATTCACCCCTCCACTTT.

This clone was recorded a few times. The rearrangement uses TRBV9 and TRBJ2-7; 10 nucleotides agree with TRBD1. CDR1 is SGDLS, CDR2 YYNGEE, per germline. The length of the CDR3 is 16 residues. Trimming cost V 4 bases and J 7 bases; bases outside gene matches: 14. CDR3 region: CASSTNPGQGIREQYF. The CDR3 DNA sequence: TGTGCCAGCAGCACAAACCCGGGACAGGGGATACGGGAGCAGTACTTC.

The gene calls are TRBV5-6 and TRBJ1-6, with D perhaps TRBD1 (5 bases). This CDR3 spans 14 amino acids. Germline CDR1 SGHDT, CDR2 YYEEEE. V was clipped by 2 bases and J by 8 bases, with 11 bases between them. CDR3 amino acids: CASSFRQSDSPLHF. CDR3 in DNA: TGTGCCAGCAGCTTCCGACAGTCCGATTCACCCCTCCACTTT.

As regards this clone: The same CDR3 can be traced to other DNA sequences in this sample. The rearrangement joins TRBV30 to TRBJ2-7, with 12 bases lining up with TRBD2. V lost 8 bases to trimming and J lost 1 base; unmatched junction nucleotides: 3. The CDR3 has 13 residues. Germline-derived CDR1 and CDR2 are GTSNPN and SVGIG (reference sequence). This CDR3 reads CAGTSGGSYEQYF. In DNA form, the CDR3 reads TGTGCCGGAACTAGCGGGGGGTCCTACGAGCAGTACTTC.

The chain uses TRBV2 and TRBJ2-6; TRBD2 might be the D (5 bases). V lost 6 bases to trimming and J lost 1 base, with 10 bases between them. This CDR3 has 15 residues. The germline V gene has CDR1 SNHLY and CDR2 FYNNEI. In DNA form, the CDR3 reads TGTGCCAGCAGGCGAGGGTTTTCTGGGGCCAACGTCCTGACTTTC. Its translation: CASRRGFSGANVLTF. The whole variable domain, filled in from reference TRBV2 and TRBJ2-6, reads EPEVTQTPSHQVTQMGQEVILRCVPISNHLYFYWYRQILGQKVEFLVSFYNNEISEKSEIFDDQFSVERPDGSNFTLKIRSTKLEDSAMYFCASRRGFSGANVLTFGAGSRLTVL.

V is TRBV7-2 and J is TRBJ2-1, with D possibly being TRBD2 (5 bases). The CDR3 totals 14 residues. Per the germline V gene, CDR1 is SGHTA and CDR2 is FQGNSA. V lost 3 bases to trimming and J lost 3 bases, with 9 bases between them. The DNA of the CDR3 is TGTGCCAGCAGCTTTCGAGGGAGCTACAATGAGCAGTTCTTC. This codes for CASSFRGSYNEQFF.

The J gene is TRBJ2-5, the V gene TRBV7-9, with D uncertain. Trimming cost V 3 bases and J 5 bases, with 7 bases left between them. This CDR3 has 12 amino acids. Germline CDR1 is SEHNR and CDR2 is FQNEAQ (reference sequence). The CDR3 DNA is TGTGCCAGCAGCTTCTTGGAGGAGACCCAGTACTTC. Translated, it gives CASSFLEETQYF.

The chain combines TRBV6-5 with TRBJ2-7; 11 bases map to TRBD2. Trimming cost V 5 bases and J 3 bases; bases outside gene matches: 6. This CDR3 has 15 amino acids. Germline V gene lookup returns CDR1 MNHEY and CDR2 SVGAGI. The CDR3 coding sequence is TGTGCCAGCAGTCCACTAGCGGGAGCAGTCTACGAGCAGTACTTC. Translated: CASSPLAGAVYEQYF.

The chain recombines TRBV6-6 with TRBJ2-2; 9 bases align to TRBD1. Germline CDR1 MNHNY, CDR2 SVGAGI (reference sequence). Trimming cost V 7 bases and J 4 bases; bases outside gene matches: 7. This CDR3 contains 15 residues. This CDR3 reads CASTEDRGRTGELFF. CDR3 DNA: TGTGCCAGCACCGAGGACAGGGGACGCACCGGGGAGCTGTTTTTT.

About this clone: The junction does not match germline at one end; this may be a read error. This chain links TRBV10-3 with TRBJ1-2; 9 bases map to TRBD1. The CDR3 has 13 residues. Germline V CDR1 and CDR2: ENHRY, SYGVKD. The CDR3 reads CAITRDREAGHTF. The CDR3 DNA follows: TGTGCCATCACTAGGGACAGGGAGGCTGGCCACACCTTC.

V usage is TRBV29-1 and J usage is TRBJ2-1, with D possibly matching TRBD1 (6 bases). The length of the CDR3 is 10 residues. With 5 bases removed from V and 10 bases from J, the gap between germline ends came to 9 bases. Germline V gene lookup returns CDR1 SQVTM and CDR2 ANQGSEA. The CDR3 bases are TGCAGCGTTCTACAGGGAGAGCAGTTCTTC. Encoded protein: CSVLQGEQFF.

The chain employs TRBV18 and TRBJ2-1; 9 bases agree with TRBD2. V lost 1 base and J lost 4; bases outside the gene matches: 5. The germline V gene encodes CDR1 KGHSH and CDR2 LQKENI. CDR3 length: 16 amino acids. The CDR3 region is CASSPRRTSVYNEQFF. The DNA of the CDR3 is TGTGCCAGCTCACCACGTCGGACTAGCGTTTACAATGAGCAGTTCTTC.

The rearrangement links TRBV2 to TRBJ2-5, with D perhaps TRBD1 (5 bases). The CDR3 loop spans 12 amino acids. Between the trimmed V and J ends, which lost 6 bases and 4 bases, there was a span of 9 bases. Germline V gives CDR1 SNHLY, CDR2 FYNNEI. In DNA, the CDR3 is TGTGCCAGCAGCAGGGTTTTAGAGACCCAGTACTTC. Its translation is CASSRVLETQYF.

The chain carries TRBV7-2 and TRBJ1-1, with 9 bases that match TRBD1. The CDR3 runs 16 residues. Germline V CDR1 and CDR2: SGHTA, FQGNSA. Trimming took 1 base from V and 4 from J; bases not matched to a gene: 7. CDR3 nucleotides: TGTGCCAGCAGCTTAGGAAGACAGGGGGGAGTCACTGAAGCTTTCTTT. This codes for CASSLGRQGGVTEAFF.